This T cell receptor beta chain was recorded in a study of T-cell reconstitution after alpha-beta-depleted transplantation in children (TCRdb year 2016). In the study overall: T-cell immune reconstitution after TCRalphabeta/CD19-depleted allogeneic hematopoietic cell transplantation in children was quantitatively tracked in the study by means of TCR repertoire profiling. On the study overall, not on this receptor specifically: Hyperexpanded clone frequencies declined over subsequent months; after one year, T-cell counts and TCRbeta diversity were mostly attributed to newly produced T cells. Apparently early alphabetaT-cell count recovery about two months after transplant reportedly relied on only several hundred rapidly expanded clones derived from non-depleted graft cells. The high TCRbeta diversity at day 60 in some patients was ascribed to recipient T cells and intrathymic progenitors that had survived conditioning.

Library preparation employed PCR. The reads were generated on an Illumina HiSeq 2500. To normalize quantification of the TCRbeta repertoire, the TCR libraries were built with molecular barcoding that relied on unique molecular identifiers. TCRdb passed the public sequencing reads through fastp at Q25 and MiXCR, retaining productive beta sequences. CDR3 protein duplicates are merged, each entry listing the most common genes and DNA. The sample has around 440,000 distinct CDR3 sequences on record, about 16% of them singletons. The leading ten clones occupy 25% to 30% of the sample. The treatment or condition label corresponds to: allogeneic hematopoietic cell transplantation with graft depleted of TCRalphabeta T cells and CD19 B cells. The children who served as transplant recipients had been given grafts of TCRalphabeta/CD19-depleted allogeneic hematopoietic cells. This clonotype was seen more than once but under ten times. Its antigen remains unidentified. No base-level quality is on record; no much larger clone is a single base apart.

The CDR3 numbers 12 residues from cysteine through phenylalanine. Only CDR3 DNA remains: 36 bases, in frame from the first base. Reading the germline V gene gives CDR1 SNHLY and CDR2 FYNNEI. The V end gives up 7 bases and the J end 3 bases, leaving 1 base in the junction not matched to a gene. This TCR derives from a boy younger than two who had a stem cell transplant for Wiskott-Aldrich syndrome, so the T cells may come from the graft donor. The input for sequencing was PBMCs, mostly from graft donor cells, taken 360 days after TCRalphabeta/CD19-depleted stem cell transplant. The rearranged segments are TRBV2 and TRBJ2-5, with 8 bases matching TRBD1. The CDR3 loop reads CASKDREETQYF. The DNA reads as follows: TGTGCCAGCAAGGACAGGGAAGAGACCCAGTACTTC.